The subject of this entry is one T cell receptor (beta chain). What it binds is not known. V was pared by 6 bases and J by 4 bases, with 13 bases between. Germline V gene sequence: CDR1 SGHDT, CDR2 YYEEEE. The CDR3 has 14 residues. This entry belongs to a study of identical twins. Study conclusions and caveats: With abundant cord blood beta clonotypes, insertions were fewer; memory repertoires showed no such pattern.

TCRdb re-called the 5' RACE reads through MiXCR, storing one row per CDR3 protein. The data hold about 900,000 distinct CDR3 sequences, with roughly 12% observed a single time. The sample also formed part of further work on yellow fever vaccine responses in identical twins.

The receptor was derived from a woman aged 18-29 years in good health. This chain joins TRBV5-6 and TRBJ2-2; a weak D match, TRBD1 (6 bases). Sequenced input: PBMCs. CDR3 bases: TGTGCCAGCACCCCACAGGGAAGCACCGGGGAGCTGTTTTTT. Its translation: CASTPQGSTGELFF.